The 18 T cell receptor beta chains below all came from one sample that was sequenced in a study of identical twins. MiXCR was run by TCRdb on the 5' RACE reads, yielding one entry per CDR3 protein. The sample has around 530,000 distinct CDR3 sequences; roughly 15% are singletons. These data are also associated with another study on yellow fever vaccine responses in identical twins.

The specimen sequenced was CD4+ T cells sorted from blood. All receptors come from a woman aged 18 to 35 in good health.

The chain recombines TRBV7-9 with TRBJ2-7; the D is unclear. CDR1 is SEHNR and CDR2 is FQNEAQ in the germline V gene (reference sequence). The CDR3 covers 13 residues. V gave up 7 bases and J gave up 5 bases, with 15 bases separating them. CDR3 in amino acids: CASTTTVGDEQYF. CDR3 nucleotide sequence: TGTGCCAGCACCACCACCGTCGGTGACGAGCAGTACTTC.

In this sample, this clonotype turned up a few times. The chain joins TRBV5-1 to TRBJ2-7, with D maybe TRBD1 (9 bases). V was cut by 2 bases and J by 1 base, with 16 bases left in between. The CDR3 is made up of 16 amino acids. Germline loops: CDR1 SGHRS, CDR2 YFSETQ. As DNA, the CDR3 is TGCGCCAGCAGCTTCGGGGGGGGACAGGGTTCCTACGAGCAGTACGTC. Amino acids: CASSFGGGQGSYEQYV.

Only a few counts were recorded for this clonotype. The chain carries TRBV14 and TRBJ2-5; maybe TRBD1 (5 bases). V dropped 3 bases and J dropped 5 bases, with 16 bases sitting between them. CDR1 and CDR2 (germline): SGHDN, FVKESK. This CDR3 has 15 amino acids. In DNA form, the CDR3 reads TGTGCCAGCAGCCAGAACCCTCAGGGATGGGAGACCCAGTACTTC. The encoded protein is CASSQNPQGWETQYF.

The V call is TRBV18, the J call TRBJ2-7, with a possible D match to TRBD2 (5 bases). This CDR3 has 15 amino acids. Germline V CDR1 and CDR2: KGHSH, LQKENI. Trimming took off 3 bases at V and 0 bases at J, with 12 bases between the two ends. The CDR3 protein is CASSPSAQSSYEQYF. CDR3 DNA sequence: TGTGCCAGCTCACCTAGCGCCCAGAGCTCCTACGAGCAGTACTTC.

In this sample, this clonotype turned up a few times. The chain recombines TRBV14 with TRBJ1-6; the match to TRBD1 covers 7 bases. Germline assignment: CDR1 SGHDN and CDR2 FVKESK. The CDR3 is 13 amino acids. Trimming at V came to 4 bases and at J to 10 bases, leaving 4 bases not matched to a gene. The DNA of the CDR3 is TGTGCCAGCAGCCCGACAGGGTCGTCACCCCTCCACTTT. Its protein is CASSPTGSSPLHF.

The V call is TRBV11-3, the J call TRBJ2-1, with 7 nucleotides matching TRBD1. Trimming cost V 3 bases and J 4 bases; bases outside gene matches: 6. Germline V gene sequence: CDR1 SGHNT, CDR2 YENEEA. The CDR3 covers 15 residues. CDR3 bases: TGTGCCAGCAGCTTCCCCGGGACAGAATACAATGAGCAGTTCTTC. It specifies CASSFPGTEYNEQFF.

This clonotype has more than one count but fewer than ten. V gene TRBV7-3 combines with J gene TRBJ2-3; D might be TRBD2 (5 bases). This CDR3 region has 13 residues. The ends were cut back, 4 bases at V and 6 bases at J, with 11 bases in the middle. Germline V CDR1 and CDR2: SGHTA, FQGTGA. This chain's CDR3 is CASSSSGEDTQYF. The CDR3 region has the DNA TGTGCCAGCAGCTCATCCGGGGAGGATACGCAGTATTTT.

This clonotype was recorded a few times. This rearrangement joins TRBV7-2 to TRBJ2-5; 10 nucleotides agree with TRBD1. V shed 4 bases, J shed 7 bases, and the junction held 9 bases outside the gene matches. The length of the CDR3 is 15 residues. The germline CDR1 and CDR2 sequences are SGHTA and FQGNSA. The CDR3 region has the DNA TGTGCCAGCAGCTCGGCGGGACAGGGGTGGGGGACCCAGTACTTC. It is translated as CASSSAGQGWGTQYF.

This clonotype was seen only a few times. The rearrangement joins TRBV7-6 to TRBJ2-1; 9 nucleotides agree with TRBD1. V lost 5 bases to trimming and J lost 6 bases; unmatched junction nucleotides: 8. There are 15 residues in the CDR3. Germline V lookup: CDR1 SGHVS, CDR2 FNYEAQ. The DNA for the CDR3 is TGTGCCAGCAGCCCCGGGACAGGGAAGGGCAATGAGCAGTTCTTC. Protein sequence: CASSPGTGKGNEQFF.

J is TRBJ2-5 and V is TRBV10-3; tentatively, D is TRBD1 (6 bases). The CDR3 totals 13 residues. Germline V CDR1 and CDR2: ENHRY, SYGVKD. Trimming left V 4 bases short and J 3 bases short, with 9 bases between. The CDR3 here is CAISGGPKETQYF. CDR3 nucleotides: TGTGCCATCAGTGGGGGGCCGAAAGAGACCCAGTACTTC.

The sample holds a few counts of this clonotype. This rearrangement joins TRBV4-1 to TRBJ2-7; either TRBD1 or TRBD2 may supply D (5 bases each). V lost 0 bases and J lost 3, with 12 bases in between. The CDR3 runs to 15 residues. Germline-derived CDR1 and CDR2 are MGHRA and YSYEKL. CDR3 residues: CASSQDHRGGYEQYV. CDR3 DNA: TGCGCCAGCAGCCAAGATCACCGGGGCGGCTACGAGCAGTACGTC.

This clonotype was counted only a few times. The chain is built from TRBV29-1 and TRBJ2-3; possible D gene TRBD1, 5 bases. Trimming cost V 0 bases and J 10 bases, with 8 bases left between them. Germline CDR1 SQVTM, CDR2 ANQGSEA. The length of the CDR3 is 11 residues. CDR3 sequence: CSVEEGRPQYF. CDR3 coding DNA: TGCAGCGTTGAAGAGGGGCGGCCGCAGTATTTT.

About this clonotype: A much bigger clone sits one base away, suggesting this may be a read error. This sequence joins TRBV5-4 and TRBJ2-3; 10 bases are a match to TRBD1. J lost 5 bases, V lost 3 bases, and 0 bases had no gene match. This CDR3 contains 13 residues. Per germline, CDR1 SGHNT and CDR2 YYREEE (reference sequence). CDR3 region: CASSWTGGDTQYF. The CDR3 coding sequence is TGTGCCAGCAGCTGGACAGGGGGAGATACGCAGTATTTT.

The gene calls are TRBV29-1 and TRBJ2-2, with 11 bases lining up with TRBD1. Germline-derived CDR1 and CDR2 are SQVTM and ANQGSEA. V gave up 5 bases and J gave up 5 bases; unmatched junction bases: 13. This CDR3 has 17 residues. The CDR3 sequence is CSVSNPGTGGWTGELFF. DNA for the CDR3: TGCAGCGTTTCAAATCCCGGGACAGGGGGTTGGACCGGGGAGCTGTTTTTT.

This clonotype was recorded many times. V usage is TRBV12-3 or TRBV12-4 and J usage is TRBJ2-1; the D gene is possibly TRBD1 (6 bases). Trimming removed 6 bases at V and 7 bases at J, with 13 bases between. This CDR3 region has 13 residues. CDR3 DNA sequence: TGTGCCAGCAGGGACAGAGGGTTAAATGAGCAGTTCTTC. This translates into CASRDRGLNEQFF.

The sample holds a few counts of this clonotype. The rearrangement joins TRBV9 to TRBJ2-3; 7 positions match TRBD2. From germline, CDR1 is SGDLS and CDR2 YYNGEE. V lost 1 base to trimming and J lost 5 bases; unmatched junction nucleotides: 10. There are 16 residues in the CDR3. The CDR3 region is CASSVLSGAGVDTQYF. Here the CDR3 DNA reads TGTGCCAGCAGCGTACTAAGCGGGGCCGGTGTAGATACGCAGTATTTT.

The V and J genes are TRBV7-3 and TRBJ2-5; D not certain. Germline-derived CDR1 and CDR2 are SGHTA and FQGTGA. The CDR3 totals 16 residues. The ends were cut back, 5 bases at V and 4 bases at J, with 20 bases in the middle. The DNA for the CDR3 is TGTGCCAGCAGCCCCAACCGGGTGGGTTCAGGAGAGACCCAGTACTTC. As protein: CASSPNRVGSGETQYF.

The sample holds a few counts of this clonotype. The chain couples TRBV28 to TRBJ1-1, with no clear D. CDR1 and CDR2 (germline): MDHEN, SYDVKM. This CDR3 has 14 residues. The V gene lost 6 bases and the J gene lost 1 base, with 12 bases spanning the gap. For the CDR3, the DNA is TGTGCCAGCAGGGACTGGGTTCGGAACACTGAAGCTTTCTTT. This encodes CASRDWVRNTEAFF.